These T cell receptor beta chains were read from a single sample in a study of T cells in Graves' hyperthyroidism and ophthalmopathy. TCRdb re-called the multiplex PCR reads with MiXCR, one entry per CDR3 protein. The repertoire holds 450,000 to 500,000 distinct CDR3 sequences, approximately 22% seen once, with about 49% in the top ten. The sequenced material came from blood. These receptors all come from a woman between 65 and 79 years old with Graves' ophthalmopathy. Each CDR3 is given with its conserved first and last residue. D genes are given only for firm matches. Rows give clone size only sometimes, using once, few, many, or a class for an expanded clone.

TRBJ2-7	.	once	TRBV20-1	CSARSGLEQYF	TGCAGTGCTAGAAGCGGCCTCGAGCAGTACTTC
TRBJ2-7	TRBD1	.	TRBV9	CASSVGTGRYEQYF	TGTGCCAGCAGCGTCGGGACAGGGCGGTACGAGCAGTACTTC
TRBJ2-5	.	few	TRBV6-5	CASSYLRGVQETQYF	TGTGCCAGCAGTTATCTGCGAGGAGTACAAGAGACCCAGTACTTC
TRBJ1-1	TRBD1	.	TRBV6-9	CASSYLAGGTEAFF	TGTGCCAGCAGTTACTTAGCAGGGGGTACTGAAGCTTTCTTT
TRBJ2-7	TRBD2	.	TRBV5-1	CASSLDARRLAPPTGEQYF	TGCGCCAGCAGCTTGGATGCCAGGAGACTAGCCCCCCCAACCGGCGAGCAGTACTTC
TRBJ1-5	TRBD1	.	TRBV6-2/TRBV6-3	CASSQRDRGHGQPQHF	TGTGCCAGCAGCCAAAGAGACAGGGGGCACGGTCAGCCCCAGCATTTT
TRBJ1-1	.	once	TRBV6-2/TRBV6-3	CASSYAAGKLNTEAFF	TGTGCCAGCAGTTACGCCGCAGGGAAGTTGAACACTGAAGCTTTCTTT
TRBJ2-1	TRBD2	.	TRBV7-9	CASRGLAGGSNEQFF	TGTGCCAGCAGAGGACTAGCGGGAGGATCGAATGAGCAGTTCTTC
TRBJ2-2	.	few	TRBV6-1	CASSLVAVNTGELFF	TGTGCCAGCAGTTTGGTAGCGGTGAACACCGGGGAGCTGTTTTTT
TRBJ1-5	TRBD1	few	TRBV6-1	CASTKDRGNNQPQHF	TGTGCCAGCACAAAAGACAGGGGAAACAATCAGCCCCAGCATTTT
TRBJ1-3	.	few	TRBV28	CASSQEGYSGNTIYF	TGTGCCAGCAGTCAAGAAGGGTACTCTGGAAACACCATATATTTT
TRBJ2-7	.	.	TRBV3-1	CASSPRLGTMEQYF	TGTGCCAGCAGCCCGCGACTGGGGACGATGGAGCAGTACTTC
TRBJ2-3	TRBD1	few	TRBV30	CAWSIGGMDTQYF	TGTGCCTGGAGCATAGGGGGCATGGATACGCAGTATTTT
TRBJ1-3	TRBD1	few	TRBV3-1	CASSQGQGNTIYF	TGTGCCAGCAGCCAGGGACAGGGAAACACCATATATTTT
TRBJ2-3	.	many	TRBV11-2	CASSLELLATSTDTQYF	TGTGCCAGCAGCTTAGAGCTCCTAGCGACTAGCACAGATACGCAGTATTTT
TRBJ2-7	TRBD2	once	TRBV19	CASSRRGASSSYEQYF	TGTGCCAGTAGCCGGCGGGGGGCCTCCAGCTCCTACGAGCAGTACTTC
TRBJ1-1	TRBD1	.	TRBV20-1	CSARAGTGGKAEAFF	TGCAGTGCTAGAGCCGGGACAGGGGGAAAGGCCGAAGCTTTCTTT
TRBJ1-1	.	.	TRBV7-3	CASSLRGVMDTEAFF	TGTGCCAGCAGCTTGAGGGGTGTTATGGACACTGAAGCTTTCTTT
TRBJ2-5	.	.	TRBV19	CATRSSKETQYF	TGTGCCACCCGGAGCAGCAAAGAGACCCAGTACTTC
TRBJ2-5	.	many	TRBV12-3/TRBV12-4	CASSLDRVRTKETQYF	TGTGCCAGCAGTCTCGACAGGGTGAGGACTAAAGAGACCCAGTACTTC
TRBJ2-7	TRBD1	.	TRBV6-1	CASSSDRAEQYF	TGTGCCAGCAGTTCGGACAGGGCCGAGCAGTACTTC
TRBJ1-1	TRBD1	many	TRBV28	CASSDRTGPSTEAFF	TGTGCCAGCAGTGACCGGACAGGGCCGAGCACTGAAGCTTTCTTT
TRBJ1-5	.	many	TRBV7-2	CASSSGVGAQHF	TGTGCCAGCAGCTCCGGGGTGGGGGCCCAGCATTTT
TRBJ2-1	TRBD2	.	TRBV4-1	CASSLSGSYYNEQFF	TGCGCCAGCAGCCTTAGCGGGAGTTATTACAATGAGCAGTTCTTC
TRBJ2-3	.	many	TRBV20-1	CSAQSGPSTDTQYF	TGCAGTGCTCAGAGCGGGCCTAGCACAGATACGCAGTATTTT
TRBJ2-3	TRBD1	.	TRBV2	CASSPTTGNTDTQYF	TGTGCCAGCAGTCCCACGACAGGGAACACAGATACGCAGTATTTT
TRBJ2-1	.	.	TRBV12-3/TRBV12-4	CASSFLGGNYNEQFF	TGTGCCAGCAGTTTTTTAGGGGGTAACTACAATGAGCAGTTCTTC
TRBJ2-3	.	once	TRBV5-1	CASSPTLWGTDTQYF	TGCGCCAGCTCACCAACCCTCTGGGGCACAGATACGCAGTATTTT
TRBJ1-1	.	many	TRBV12-3/TRBV12-4	CASSLGLGHNTEAFF	TGTGCCAGCAGTTTAGGACTGGGACACAACACTGAAGCTTTCTTT
TRBJ2-7	TRBD2	.	TRBV12-3/TRBV12-4	CASKIAGGLYEQYF	TGTGCCAGCAAAATAGCGGGAGGTCTCTACGAGCAGTACTTC
TRBJ2-3	TRBD1	.	TRBV15	CATKQGAHTDTQYF	TGTGCCACCAAGCAGGGGGCTCATACAGATACGCAGTATTTT
TRBJ1-2	TRBD1	.	TRBV20-1	CSARGPGQGHHGYTF	TGCAGTGCTAGAGGACCGGGACAGGGTCACCATGGCTACACCTTC